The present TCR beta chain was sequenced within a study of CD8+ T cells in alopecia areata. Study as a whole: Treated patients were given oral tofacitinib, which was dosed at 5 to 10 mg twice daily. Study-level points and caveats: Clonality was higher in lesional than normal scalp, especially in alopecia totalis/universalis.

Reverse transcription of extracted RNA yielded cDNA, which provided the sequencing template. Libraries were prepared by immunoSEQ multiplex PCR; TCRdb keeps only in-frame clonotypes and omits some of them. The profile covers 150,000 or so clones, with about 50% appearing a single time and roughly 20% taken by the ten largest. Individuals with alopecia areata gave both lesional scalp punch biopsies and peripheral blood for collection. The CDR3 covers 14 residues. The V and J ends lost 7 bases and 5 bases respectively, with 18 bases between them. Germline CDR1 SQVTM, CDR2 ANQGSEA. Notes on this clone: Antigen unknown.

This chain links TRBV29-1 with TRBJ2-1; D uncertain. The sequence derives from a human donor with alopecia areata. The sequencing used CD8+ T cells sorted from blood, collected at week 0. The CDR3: CSAEVLLLNNEQFF. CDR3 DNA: TGCAGCGCCGAGGTCCTGTTGCTGAACAATGAGCAGTTCTTC.